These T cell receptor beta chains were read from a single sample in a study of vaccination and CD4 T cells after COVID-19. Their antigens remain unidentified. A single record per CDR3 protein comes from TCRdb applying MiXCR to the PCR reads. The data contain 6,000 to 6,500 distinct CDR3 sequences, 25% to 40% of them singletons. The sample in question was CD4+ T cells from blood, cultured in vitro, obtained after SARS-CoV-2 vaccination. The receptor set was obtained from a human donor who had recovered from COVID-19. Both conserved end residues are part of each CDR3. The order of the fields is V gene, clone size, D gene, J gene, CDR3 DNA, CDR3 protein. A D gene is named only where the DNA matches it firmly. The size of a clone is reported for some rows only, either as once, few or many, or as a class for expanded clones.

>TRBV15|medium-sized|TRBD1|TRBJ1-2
TGTGCCACCAGCGGACGACAGGGGTTCTATGGCTACACCTTC
CATSGRQGFYGYTF
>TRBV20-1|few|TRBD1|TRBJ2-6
TGCAGTGCTAGCGGGGACAGGAGGTCTGGGGCCAACGTCCTGACTTTC
CSASGDRRSGANVLTF
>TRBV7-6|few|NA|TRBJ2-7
TGTGCCAGCAGCTCTTCAACCGCCTACGAGCAGTACTTC
CASSSSTAYEQYF
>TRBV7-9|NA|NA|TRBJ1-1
TGTGCCAGTACCCGGATCGGGGAGAACACTGAAGCTTTCTTT
CASTRIGENTEAFF
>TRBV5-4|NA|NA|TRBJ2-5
TGTGCCAGCAGCTTGGGTTGGGGGGGGCCAACTGAGACCCAGTACTTC
CASSLGWGGPTETQYF
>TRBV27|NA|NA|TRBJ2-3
TGTGCCAGCGGAGGGAGGGGGGTCTACACAGATACGCAGTATTTT
CASGGRGVYTDTQYF
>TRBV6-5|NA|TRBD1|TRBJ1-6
TGTGCCAGCAGTTACTCGATTCAGGGGGGAAATTCACCCCTCCACTTT
CASSYSIQGGNSPLHF
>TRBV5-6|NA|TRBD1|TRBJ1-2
TGTGCCAGCAGCCGTCCCGGGACAGGGGGCGCGGCCTATGGCTACACCTTC
CASSRPGTGGAAYGYTF
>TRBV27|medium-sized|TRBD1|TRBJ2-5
TGTGCCAGCAGTCTGTTGACAGGGACGTACCAAGAGACCCAGTACTTC
CASSLLTGTYQETQYF
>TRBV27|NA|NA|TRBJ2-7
TGTGCCAGCAGTTCTCATCGGACTACCTACGAGCAGTACTTC
CASSSHRTTYEQYF
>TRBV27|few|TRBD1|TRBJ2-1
TGTGCCACCACAGCACTCGGGACAGCGAACAATGAGCAGTTCTTC
CATTALGTANNEQFF
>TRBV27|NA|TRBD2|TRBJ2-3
TGTGCCAGCAGTTTAGGCAGACTAGCGGGAGGGGAGGCGCAGTATTTT
CASSLGRLAGGEAQYF
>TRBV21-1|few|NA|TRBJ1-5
TGTGCCAGCAGCAGGGCCTGGGGGAACAATCAGCCCCAGCATTTT
CASSRAWGNNQPQHF
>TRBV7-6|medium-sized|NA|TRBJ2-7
TGTGCCAGCAGCTTAGGTCGTGATTCACAGATAACCTACGAGCAGTACTTC
CASSLGRDSQITYEQYF
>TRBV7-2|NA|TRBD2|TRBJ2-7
TGTGCCAGCACCAACCGGACTAGCGGGACATACGAGCAGTACTTC
CASTNRTSGTYEQYF
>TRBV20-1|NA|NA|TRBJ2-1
TGCAGTGCTAGAGATCTGGGGGGGGCCGGCTACAATGAGCAGTTCTTC
CSARDLGGAGYNEQFF
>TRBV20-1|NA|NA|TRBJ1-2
TGCAGTGCTCCCGGGCAGACAGACTATGGCTACACCTTC
CSAPGQTDYGYTF
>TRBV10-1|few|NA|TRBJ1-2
TGCGCCAGCAGTGGGACAAACTATGGCTACACCTTC
CASSGTNYGYTF
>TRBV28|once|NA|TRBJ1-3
TGTGCCAGCACCACCACAGGGACTGGAAACACCATATATTTT
CASTTTGTGNTIYF
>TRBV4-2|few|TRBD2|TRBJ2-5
TGTGCCAGCAGCCAAGAACGCGGGAGGGGTGAGACCCAGTACTTC
CASSQERGRGETQYF
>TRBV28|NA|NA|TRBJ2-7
TGTGCCAGCAGTTTTATTGAGGATACCTACGAGCAGTACTTC
CASSFIEDTYEQYF
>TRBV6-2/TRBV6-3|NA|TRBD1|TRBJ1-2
TGTGCCAGCAGTCCGGGACAGGGGCACTATGGCTACACCTTC
CASSPGQGHYGYTF
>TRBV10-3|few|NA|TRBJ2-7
TGTGCCATCAGTGCGACCGGGGGCCCGTCCTACGAGCAGTACTTC
CAISATGGPSYEQYF
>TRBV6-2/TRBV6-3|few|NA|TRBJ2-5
TGTGCCAGCAGGCGGACTGCGTCACAAGAGACCCAGTACTTC
CASRRTASQETQYF
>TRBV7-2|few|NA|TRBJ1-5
TGTGCCAGCAGCTTAGTACGAGGGGATCAGCCCCAGCATTTT
CASSLVRGDQPQHF
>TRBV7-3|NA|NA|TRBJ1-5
TGTGCCAGCAGCTCAGGGGAGGGTCAGCCCCAGCATTTT
CASSSGEGQPQHF
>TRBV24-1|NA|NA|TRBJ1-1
TGTGCCACCAGTGATTGGAAAGTTGGTGAAGCTTTCTTT
CATSDWKVGEAFF
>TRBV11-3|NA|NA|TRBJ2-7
TGTGCCAGCAGCTTAGAAGGAGGGGGCAGCTACGAGCAGTACTTC
CASSLEGGGSYEQYF
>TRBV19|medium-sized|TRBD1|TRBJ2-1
TGTGCCAGTAGGTTGACAGGGGCTGAGCAGTTCTTC
CASRLTGAEQFF
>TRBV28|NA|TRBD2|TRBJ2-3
TGTGCCAGCAGTTTAGCTCTTCCGGGACTAGCGGGAGTGTGGGATACGCAGTATTTT
CASSLALPGLAGVWDTQYF
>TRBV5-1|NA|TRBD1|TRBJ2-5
TGCGCCAGCAGCTTACAGGGGAACAAAGAGACCCAGTACTTC
CASSLQGNKETQYF
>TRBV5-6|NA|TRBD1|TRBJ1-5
TGTGCCAGCAGCCCACAGGGGTACAATCAGCCCCAGCATTTT
CASSPQGYNQPQHF
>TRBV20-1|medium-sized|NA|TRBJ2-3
TGCAGTGCTCCCCCACAGGGTGTAAGGGCAGATACGCAGTATTTT
CSAPPQGVRADTQYF
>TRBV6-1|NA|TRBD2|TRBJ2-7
TGTGCCAGCACCTTCCGACCTAGCGGACCCATCCACGAGCAGTACTTC
CASTFRPSGPIHEQYF
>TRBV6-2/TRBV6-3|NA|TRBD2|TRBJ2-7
TGTGCCAGCAGTGACGGGACTAGCGGGAGGAATGAGCAGTACTTC
CASSDGTSGRNEQYF
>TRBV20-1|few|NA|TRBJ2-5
TGCAGTGCTAGACCCCACTTCGGGGAGACCCAGTACTTC
CSARPHFGETQYF
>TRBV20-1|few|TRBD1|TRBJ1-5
TGCAGAGCGACAGGGGGCGGGTTCGGCAATCAGCCCCAGCATTTT
CRATGGGFGNQPQHF
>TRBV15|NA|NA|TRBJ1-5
TGTGCCACCACGGATAAACGGGTTAATCAGCCCCAGCATTTT
CATTDKRVNQPQHF
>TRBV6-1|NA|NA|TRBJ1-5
TGTGCCAGCAGTGAAGGGAGCTATAGCAATCAGCCCCAGCATTTT
CASSEGSYSNQPQHF
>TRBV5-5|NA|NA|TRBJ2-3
TGTGCCAGCAGCTTGGATAGTAGCACAGATACGCAGTATTTT
CASSLDSSTDTQYF
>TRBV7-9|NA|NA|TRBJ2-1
TGTGCCAGCAGCCCAACCCCTTGGGGGGACTACAATGAGCAGTTCTTC
CASSPTPWGDYNEQFF
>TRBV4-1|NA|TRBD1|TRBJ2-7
TGCGCCAGCAGCCAAGAGCAAGGGGTGGGACAGGGGTTTGAATACGAGCAGTACTTC
CASSQEQGVGQGFEYEQYF
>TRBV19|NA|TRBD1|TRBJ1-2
TGTGCCAGTAGGGGGACAGCCAACTATGGCTACACCTTC
CASRGTANYGYTF
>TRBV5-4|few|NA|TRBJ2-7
TGTGCCAGCAGCCATGGGACCGCCTCGAGGGGCGAGCAGTACTTC
CASSHGTASRGEQYF
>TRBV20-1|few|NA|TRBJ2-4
TGCAGTGCTATAGGGGGGGGCGGCAAAAACATTCAGTACTTC
CSAIGGGGKNIQYF
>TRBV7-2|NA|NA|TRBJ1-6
TGTGCCAGCAGCAATCAGCGGCAAGGGCTTTTTTCACCCCTCCACTTT
CASSNQRQGLFSPLHF
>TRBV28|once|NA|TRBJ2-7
TGTGCCAGCAGTTTACAGGCTAAGCAGTACTTC
CASSLQAKQYF
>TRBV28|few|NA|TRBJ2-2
TGTGCCAGCAGGGGAAGGGGCTACACCGGGGAGCTGTTTTTT
CASRGRGYTGELFF
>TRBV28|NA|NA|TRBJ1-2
TGTGCCAGCAGTTCTCCGTTTAGGAGCTATGGCTACACCTTC
CASSSPFRSYGYTF
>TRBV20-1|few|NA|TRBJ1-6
TGCAGTGCTAGGGAACCTATTACACCCCTCCACTTT
CSAREPITPLHF
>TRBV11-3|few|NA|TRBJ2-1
TGTGCCAGCGCCCCCCACCGGGGCACCAATGAGCAGTTCTTC
CASAPHRGTNEQFF
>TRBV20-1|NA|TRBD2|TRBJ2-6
TGCAGTGCTAGGCGGGGGGCAGGTAGCTCTGGGGCCAACGTCCTGACTTTC
CSARRGAGSSGANVLTF
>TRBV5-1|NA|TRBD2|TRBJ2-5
TGCGCCAGCAGCTTCCTAGCGGGGCGTAGCCTGGGGACCCAGTACTTC
CASSFLAGRSLGTQYF
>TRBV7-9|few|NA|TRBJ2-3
TGTGCCAGCAGCTACAGGGCAGATACGCAGTATTTT
CASSYRADTQYF
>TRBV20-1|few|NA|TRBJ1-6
TGCAGTGCTTTCCCACCCCCCGGGGCAATACTCCACTTT
CSAFPPPGAILHF
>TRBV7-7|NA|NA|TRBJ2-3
TGTGCCAGCAGTTCCGAGACACAGGCTACGCAGTATTTT
CASSSETQATQYF
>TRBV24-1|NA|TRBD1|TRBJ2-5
TGTGCCACCAGTGATTCTCTCCAGGGGGCCCGGGAGACCCAGTACTTC
CATSDSLQGARETQYF